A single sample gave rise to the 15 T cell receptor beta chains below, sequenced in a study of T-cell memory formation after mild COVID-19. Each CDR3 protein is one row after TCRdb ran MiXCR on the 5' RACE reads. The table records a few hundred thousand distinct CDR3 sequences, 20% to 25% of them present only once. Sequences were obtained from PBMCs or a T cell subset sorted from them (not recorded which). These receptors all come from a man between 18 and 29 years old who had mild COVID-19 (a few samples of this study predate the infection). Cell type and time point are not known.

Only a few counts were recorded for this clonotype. This CDR3 reads CASSLSWASGGLGTDTQYF. The DNA for the CDR3 is TGTGCCAGCAGTTTATCGTGGGCTAGCGGGGGGTTGGGCACAGATACGCAGTATTTT. The chain uses TRBV27 and TRBJ2-3, with 11 bases lining up with TRBD2. Germline values: CDR1 MNHEY, CDR2 SMNVEV (reference sequence). The CDR3 has 19 amino acids. The ends lost 0 bases at V and 1 base at J; junction bases unmatched: 9.

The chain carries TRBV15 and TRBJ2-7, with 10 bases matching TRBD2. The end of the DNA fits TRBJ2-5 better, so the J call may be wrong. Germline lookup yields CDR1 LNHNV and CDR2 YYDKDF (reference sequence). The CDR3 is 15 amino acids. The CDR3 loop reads CATSRSSGGSETQYF. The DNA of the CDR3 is TGTGCCACCAGCAGGTCTAGCGGGGGCTCTGAGACCCAGTACTTC.

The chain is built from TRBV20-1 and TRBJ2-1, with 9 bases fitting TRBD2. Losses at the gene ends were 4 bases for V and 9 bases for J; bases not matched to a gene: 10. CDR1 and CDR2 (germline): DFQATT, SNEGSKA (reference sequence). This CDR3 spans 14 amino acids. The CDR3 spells CSAMGASGDGEQFF. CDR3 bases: TGCAGTGCTATGGGTGCTAGCGGGGACGGTGAGCAGTTCTTC.

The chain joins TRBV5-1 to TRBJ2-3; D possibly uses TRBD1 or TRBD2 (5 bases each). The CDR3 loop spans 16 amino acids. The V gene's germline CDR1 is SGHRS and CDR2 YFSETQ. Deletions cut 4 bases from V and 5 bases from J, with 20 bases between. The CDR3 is CASSIRDPSGGDTQYF. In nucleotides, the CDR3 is TGCGCCAGCAGCATCCGGGACCCCTCGGGCGGAGATACGCAGTATTTT.

Written as DNA, the CDR3 is TGTGCCAGCAAAAAGGAGGAGGTCTCCTACGAGCAGTACTTC. It yields the protein CASKKEEVSYEQYF. The chain recombines TRBV12-3 or TRBV12-4 with TRBJ2-7; D is possibly TRBD2 (5 bases). V was pared by 7 bases and J by 0 bases, with 13 bases between. CDR3 length: 14 amino acids.

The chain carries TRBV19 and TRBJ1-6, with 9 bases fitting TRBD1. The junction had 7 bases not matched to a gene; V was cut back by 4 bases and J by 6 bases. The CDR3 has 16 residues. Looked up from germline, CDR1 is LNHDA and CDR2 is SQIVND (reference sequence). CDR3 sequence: CASSRIPGQGNSPLHF. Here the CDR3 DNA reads TGTGCCAGTAGTAGAATACCGGGACAGGGTAATTCACCCCTCCACTTT.

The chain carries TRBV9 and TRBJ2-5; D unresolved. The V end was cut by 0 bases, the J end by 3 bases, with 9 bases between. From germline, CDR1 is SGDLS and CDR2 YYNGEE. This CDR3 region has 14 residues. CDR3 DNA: TGTGCCAGCAGCGTAGCTCCCTCAGAAGAGACCCAGTACTTC. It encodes CASSVAPSEETQYF. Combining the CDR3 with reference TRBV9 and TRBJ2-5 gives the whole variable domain DSGVTQTPKHLITATGQRVTLRCSPRSGDLSVYWYQQSLDQGLQFLIQYYNGEERAKGNILERFSAQQFPDLHSELNLSSLELGDSALYFCASSVAPSEETQYFGPGTRLLVL.

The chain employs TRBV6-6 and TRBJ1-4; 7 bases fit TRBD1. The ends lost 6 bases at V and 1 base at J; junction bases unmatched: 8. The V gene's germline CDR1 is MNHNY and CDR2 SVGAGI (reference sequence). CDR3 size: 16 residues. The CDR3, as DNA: TGTGCCAGCAGGACAGGGTTCGGCAGAACTAATGAAAAACTGTTTTTT. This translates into CASRTGFGRTNEKLFF.

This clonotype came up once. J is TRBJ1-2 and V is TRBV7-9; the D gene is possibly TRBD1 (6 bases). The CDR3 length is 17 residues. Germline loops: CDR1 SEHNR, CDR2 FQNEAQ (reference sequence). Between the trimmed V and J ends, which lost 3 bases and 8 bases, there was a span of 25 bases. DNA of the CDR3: TGTGCCAGCAGCTTTCCGAAAACGCCACAGGGACTTCGGGGCTACACCTTC. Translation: CASSFPKTPQGLRGYTF.

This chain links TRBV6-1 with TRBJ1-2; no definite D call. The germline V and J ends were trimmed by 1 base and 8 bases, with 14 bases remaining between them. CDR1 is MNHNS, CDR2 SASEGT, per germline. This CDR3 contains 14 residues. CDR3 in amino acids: CASSEVPGAGGYTF. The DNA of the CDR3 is TGTGCCAGCAGTGAAGTACCAGGCGCGGGGGGCTACACCTTC.

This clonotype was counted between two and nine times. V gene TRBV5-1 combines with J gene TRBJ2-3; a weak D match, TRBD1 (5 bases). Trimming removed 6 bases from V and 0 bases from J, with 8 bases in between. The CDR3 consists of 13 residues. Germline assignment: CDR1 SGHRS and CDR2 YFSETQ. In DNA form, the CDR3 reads TGCGCCAGCACACAGGTCAGCACAGATACGCAGTATTTT. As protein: CASTQVSTDTQYF.

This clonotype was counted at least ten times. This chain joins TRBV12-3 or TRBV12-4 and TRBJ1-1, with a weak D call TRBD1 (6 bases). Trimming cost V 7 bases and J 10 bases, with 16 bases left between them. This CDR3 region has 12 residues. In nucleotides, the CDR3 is TGTGCCAGCATCCCTATCAGGGGAGGAGCTTTCTTT. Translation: CASIPIRGGAFF.

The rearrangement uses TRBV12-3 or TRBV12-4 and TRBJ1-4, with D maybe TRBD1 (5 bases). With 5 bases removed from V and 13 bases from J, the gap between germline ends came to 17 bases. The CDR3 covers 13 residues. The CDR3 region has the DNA TGTGCCAGCAGTACGGGACGGTCTCATCCACTGTTTTTT. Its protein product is CASSTGRSHPLFF.

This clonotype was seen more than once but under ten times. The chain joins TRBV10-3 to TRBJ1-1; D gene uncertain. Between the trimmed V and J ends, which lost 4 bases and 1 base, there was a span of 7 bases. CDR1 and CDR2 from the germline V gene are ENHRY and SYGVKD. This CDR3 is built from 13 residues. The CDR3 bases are TGTGCCATCAGTGGGCAAGAGAACACTGAAGCTTTCTTT. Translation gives CAISGQENTEAFF.

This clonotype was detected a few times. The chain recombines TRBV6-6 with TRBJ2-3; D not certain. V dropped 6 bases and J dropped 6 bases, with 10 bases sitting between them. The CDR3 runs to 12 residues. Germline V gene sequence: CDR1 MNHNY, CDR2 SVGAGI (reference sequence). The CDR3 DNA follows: TGTGCCAGCAGCCCCGGGCAGGATACGCAGTATTTT. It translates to CASSPGQDTQYF.